These 27 T cell receptor beta chains came from one sample sequenced in a study of control samples from healthy donors and cancer patients. Using immunoSEQ multiplex PCR, the repertoire was profiled, and TCRdb retains in-frame clones only, with some absent. This sample's table has some 180,000 clones. Sample: blood. Receptors were obtained from a woman under 40 in good health.

Written as DNA, the CDR3 is TGTGCCAGCAGCACGACCCCGAACACCGGGGAGCTGTTTTTT. Translating it yields CASSTTPNTGELFF. The V call is TRBV7-2, the J call TRBJ2-2; D remains unclear. Germline CDR1 SGHTA, CDR2 FQGNSA. The V and J ends lost 5 bases and 0 bases respectively, with 7 bases between them. The CDR3 runs to 14 residues.

The CDR3 region is CARRGQLGYTF. The CDR3 bases are TGTGCCAGAAGAGGACAGCTGGGCTACACCTTC. The gene calls are TRBV7-5 and TRBJ1-2; the table's D call, TRBD1, was not checked against the DNA. TRBV7-5 is described as a pseudogene. This CDR3 spans 11 amino acids.

The chain uses TRBV19 and TRBJ1-5; 10 bases map to TRBD1. CDR1 is LNHDA and CDR2 is SQIVND in the germline V gene (reference sequence). CDR3 length: 13 amino acids. V was clipped by 6 bases and J by 7 bases; unmatched bases: 3. DNA of the CDR3: TGTGCCAGTAGAGGACAGGGGGAGCAGCCCCAGCATTTT. Its protein product is CASRGQGEQPQHF.

DNA of the CDR3: TGTGCCAGCAGTCGAAGGGTGGAGGCTAATCAGCCCCAGCATTTT. It yields the protein CASSRRVEANQPQHF. The rearrangement joins TRBV6-5 to TRBJ1-5, with D hard to call. The CDR3 is 15 residues long. V was cut by 5 bases and J by 4 bases, with 15 bases left in between. CDR1 and CDR2 (germline): MNHEY, SVGAGI.

The rearrangement uses TRBV28 and TRBJ2-7, with D perhaps TRBD1 (5 bases). Between the trimmed V and J ends, which lost 6 bases and 4 bases, there was a span of 19 bases. Germline values: CDR1 MDHEN, CDR2 SYDVKM. The CDR3 runs to 15 residues. This CDR3 is CASRSGQATPYEQYF. As DNA, the CDR3 is TGTGCCAGCAGGTCAGGACAAGCAACTCCTTACGAGCAGTACTTC.

The chain links TRBV28 to TRBJ1-2; no clear D. Germline CDR1 is MDHEN and CDR2 is SYDVKM. The CDR3 spans 14 residues. Trimming shortened V by 3 bases and J by 4 bases, and 12 bases separated the two germline ends. CDR3 sequence reads: CASSLGIGFYGYTF. The CDR3 region has the DNA TGTGCCAGCAGTTTGGGCATCGGATTCTATGGCTACACCTTC.

The V and J genes are TRBV5-1 and TRBJ1-2; 7 positions agree with TRBD1. Germline-derived CDR1 and CDR2 are SGHRS and YFSETQ. The junction had 19 bases not matched to a gene; V was cut back by 4 bases and J by 4 bases. The CDR3 is 18 residues long. CDR3 nucleotide sequence: TGCGCCAGCAGCCGATTGACAGGGCGAAACACTTTACGCTATGGCTACACCTTC. Its translation: CASSRLTGRNTLRYGYTF.

The V call is TRBV19, the J call TRBJ2-3, with a possible D match to TRBD2 (7 bases). CDR1 and CDR2 from the germline V gene are LNHDA and SQIVND (reference sequence). Trimming stripped 3 bases from V and 0 bases from J, with 16 bases between. The CDR3 has 17 residues. Here the CDR3 DNA reads TGTGCCAGTAGTATGGGATGGGGGCGGGGGAGCACAGATACGCAGTATTTT. Translated: CASSMGWGRGSTDTQYF.

The chain is built from TRBV27 and TRBJ2-2; a weak D match, TRBD2 (6 bases). Germline V gene data show CDR1 as MNHEY and CDR2 as SMNVEV (reference sequence). V lost 0 bases and J 4 bases, leaving 12 bases between the germline ends. CDR3 length: 16 residues. CDR3 amino acids: CASSLSMGGITGELFF. The CDR3 DNA reads as TGTGCCAGCAGTTTATCCATGGGGGGTATCACCGGGGAGCTGTTTTTT.

V usage is TRBV27 and J usage is TRBJ1-6; D remains ambiguous. Trimming cost V 0 bases and J 0 bases, with 3 bases left between them. CDR3 length equals 15 residues. The germline V gene encodes CDR1 MNHEY and CDR2 SMNVEV (reference sequence). This CDR3 is CASSLSSSYNSPLHF. The CDR3 DNA follows: TGTGCCAGCAGTTTATCGAGCTCCTATAATTCACCCCTCCACTTT.

About this clone: Additional DNA sequences in this sample encode the identical CDR3. The chain carries TRBV28 and TRBJ1-5; no clear D gene. The CDR3 has 13 residues. The germline CDR1 and CDR2 sequences are MDHEN and SYDVKM. V lost 6 bases, J lost 0 bases, and 6 bases lay in between. The CDR3 sequence is CASRRDSNQPQHF. The DNA for the CDR3 is TGTGCCAGCAGGAGGGATAGCAATCAGCCCCAGCATTTT.

J is TRBJ2-2 and V is TRBV24-1; D is perhaps TRBD2 (6 bases). The CDR3 totals 15 residues. Trimming took off 4 bases at V and 3 bases at J, with 11 bases between the two ends. Germline CDR1 is KGHDR and CDR2 is SFDVKD. CDR3 sequence reads: CATSDRDSYTGELFF. DNA for the CDR3: TGTGCCACCAGTGACCGGGACTCCTACACCGGGGAGCTGTTTTTT.

This rearrangement joins TRBV6-5 to TRBJ1-1; no clear D. Germline CDR1 and CDR2: MNHEY and SVGAGI. Between the trimmed V and J ends, which lost 7 bases and 3 bases, there was a span of 12 bases. The CDR3 contains 13 residues. CDR3: CASTVTLDTEAFF. The CDR3 region has the DNA TGTGCCAGCACGGTCACTTTGGACACTGAAGCTTTCTTT.

The rearrangement uses TRBV18 and TRBJ2-1; D is unresolved. Trimming pared 6 bases from V and 10 bases from J, leaving 13 bases between. CDR3 length: 12 amino acids. Germline loops: CDR1 KGHSH, CDR2 LQKENI. CDR3 coding DNA: TGTGCCAGCTCTAACCCGCTACGGGAGCAGTTCTTC. Protein product: CASSNPLREQFF.

The chain employs TRBV5-4 and TRBJ2-7, with 7 nucleotides matching TRBD1. V shed 3 bases, J shed 3 bases, and the junction held 24 bases outside the gene matches. The length of the CDR3 is 20 residues. In germline, CDR1 is SGHNT, CDR2 YYREEE (reference sequence). This CDR3 is CASSWFGTVRGRSSFYEQYF. The CDR3 coding sequence is TGTGCCAGCAGCTGGTTTGGGACAGTTAGAGGCCGTTCGTCGTTCTACGAGCAGTACTTC.

V is TRBV9 and J is TRBJ1-1; 10 bases are a match to TRBD1. V was clipped by 3 bases and J by 6 bases; unmatched bases: 14. The CDR3 is 17 amino acids. Germline CDR1 and CDR2: SGDLS and YYNGEE. CDR3 bases: TGTGCCAGCAGCGCCGCCCCAGTCGGGACAGGGGCCCCTGAAGCTTTCTTT. This translates into CASSAAPVGTGAPEAFF.

The V call is TRBV7-9, the J call TRBJ1-1; D gene ambiguous. Germline V gives CDR1 SEHNR, CDR2 FQNEAQ (reference sequence). Trimming took off 1 base at V and 8 bases at J, with 5 bases between the two ends. CDR3 size: 11 residues. The CDR3 DNA reads TGTGCCAGCAGCTTAGAGAAGGAAGCTTTCTTT. Its translation: CASSLEKEAFF.

The chain is built from TRBV7-2 and TRBJ1-4, with TRBD1 as a possible D gene (5 bases). Germline V lookup: CDR1 SGHTA, CDR2 FQGNSA. V gave up 3 bases and J gave up 0 bases, with 17 bases separating them. The CDR3 is 18 residues long. The CDR3 DNA is TGTGCCAGCAGCTTCCGGGGGACGCACCTTGCAACTAATGAAAAACTGTTTTTT. This encodes CASSFRGTHLATNEKLFF. Using reference TRBV7-2 and TRBJ1-4 for the parts outside the CDR3, the full variable domain is GAGVSQSPSNKVTEKGKDVELRCDPISGHTALYWYRQSLGQGLEFLIYFQGNSAPDKSGLPSDRFSAERTGGSVSTLTIQRTQQEDSAVYLCASSFRGTHLATNEKLFFGSGTQLSVL.

The rearrangement joins TRBV15 to TRBJ2-3, with 11 positions matching TRBD1. This CDR3 is built from 16 residues. V lost 5 bases, J lost 6 bases, and 10 bases stayed unmatched. Germline V CDR1 and CDR2: LNHNV, YYDKDF (reference sequence). The CDR3 here is CATSRALDRGPDTQYF. In DNA, the CDR3 is TGTGCCACCAGCCGCGCTTTGGACAGGGGGCCGGATACGCAGTATTTT.

The chain carries TRBV7-9 and TRBJ2-5; possibly TRBD1 for D (6 bases). CDR1 is SEHNR, CDR2 FQNEAQ, per germline (reference sequence). Trimming shortened V by 3 bases and J by 2 bases, and 10 bases separated the two germline ends. The CDR3 runs 14 residues. DNA of the CDR3: TGTGCCAGCAGCTTCGGCAGGGGTCAAGAGACCCAGTACTTC. Protein sequence: CASSFGRGQETQYF.

The DNA for the CDR3 is TGTGCCAGCAGCCGCGCCTACGAGCAGTACTTC. Protein sequence: CASSRAYEQYF. This chain links TRBV28 with TRBJ2-7; D not resolved. The germline gives CDR1 MDHEN, CDR2 SYDVKM. The CDR3 has 11 residues. Trimming pared 6 bases from V and 2 bases from J, leaving 5 bases between.

V usage is TRBV10-3 and J usage is TRBJ1-2, with 7 positions matching TRBD1. Germline CDR1 and CDR2: ENHRY and SYGVKD. Trimming cost V 5 bases and J 5 bases; bases outside gene matches: 5. The CDR3 covers 13 residues. The CDR3 DNA reads TGTGCCATCAGTCAACCGGGACAGTATGGCTACACCTTC. Its protein product is CAISQPGQYGYTF.

The chain employs TRBV4-2 and TRBJ1-1, with a possible D match to TRBD1 (5 bases). CDR3 length equals 11 residues. From germline, CDR1 is LGHNA and CDR2 YNFKEQ. Trimming removed 1 base from V and 10 bases from J, with 7 bases in between. The CDR3 nucleotides are TGTGCCAGCAGCCAAGCCCAGGGAGCTTTCTTT. This sequence encodes CASSQAQGAFF.

V and J are TRBV6-5 and TRBJ1-3; no firm D call. CDR1 is MNHEY, CDR2 SVGAGI, per germline. Trimming stripped 4 bases from V and 1 base from J, with 8 bases between. This CDR3 spans 14 amino acids. The chain's CDR3 is CASSSPGSGNTIYF. The DNA for the CDR3 is TGTGCCAGCAGTTCTCCGGGGTCTGGAAACACCATATATTTT.

CDR3 loop: CASSGQGQPQHF. CDR3 bases: TGTGCCAGTAGTGGGCAGGGCCAGCCCCAGCATTTT. The chain recombines TRBV12-3 or TRBV12-4 with TRBJ1-5; a weak D match, TRBD1 (5 bases). The length of the CDR3 is 12 residues. Between the trimmed V and J ends, which lost 9 bases and 7 bases, there was a span of 13 bases.

The rearrangement joins TRBV5-8 to TRBJ1-5; tentative D call: TRBD1 (5 bases). Trimming removed 1 base from V and 3 bases from J, with 17 bases in between. Germline V gene sequence: CDR1 SGHTS, CDR2 YDEGEE. The CDR3 runs to 17 residues. The CDR3 is CASSLMPQGILNQPQHF. The CDR3 coding sequence is TGTGCCAGCAGCTTGATGCCCCAGGGTATCCTCAATCAGCCCCAGCATTTT.

The chain is built from TRBV7-3 and TRBJ2-1; D remains unclear. The CDR3 has 13 amino acids. Germline V gene lookup returns CDR1 SGHTA and CDR2 FQGTGA. V was shortened by 1 base and J by 5 bases, with 6 bases between the two germline ends. The CDR3 region has the DNA TGTGCCAGCAGCTTAAACACCGACAATGAGCAGTTCTTC. Translation: CASSLNTDNEQFF.